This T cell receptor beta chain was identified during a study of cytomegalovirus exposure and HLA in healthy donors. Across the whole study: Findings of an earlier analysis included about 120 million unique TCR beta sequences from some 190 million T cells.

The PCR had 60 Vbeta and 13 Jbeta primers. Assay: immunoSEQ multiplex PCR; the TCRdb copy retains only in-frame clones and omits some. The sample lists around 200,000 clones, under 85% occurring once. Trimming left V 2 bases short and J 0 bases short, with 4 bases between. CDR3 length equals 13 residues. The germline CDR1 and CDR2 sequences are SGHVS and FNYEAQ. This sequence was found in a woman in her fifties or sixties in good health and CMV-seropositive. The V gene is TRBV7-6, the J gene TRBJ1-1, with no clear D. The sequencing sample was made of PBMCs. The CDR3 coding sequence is TGTGCCAGCAGCTTATTAATGAACACTGAAGCTTTCTTT. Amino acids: CASSLLMNTEAFF.